This TCR beta chain was sequenced for a study of blood T cell repertoires in COVID-19. This clone was observed a single time. The CDR3 runs to 16 residues. V gave up 4 bases and J gave up 2 bases, with 15 bases separating them. Germline lookup yields CDR1 SNHLY and CDR2 FYNNEI. Sequencing used immunoSEQ multiplex PCR; TCRdb keeps in-frame clones, though not all of them. The sample has some 400,000 clones; under 90% are singletons. The source of this sequence is a woman aged 25 to 45 who had recovered from COVID-19. The J gene is TRBJ2-1, the V gene TRBV2; D is perhaps TRBD2 (6 bases). The sequencing input was PBMCs or T cells enriched from blood (not recorded which). The chain's CDR3 is CASSVGGSGTYNEQFF. The CDR3 region has the DNA TGTGCCAGCAGTGTAGGAGGGTCCGGTACCTACAATGAGCAGTTCTTC.